Below are 14 T cell receptor beta chains sequenced from a single sample in a study of OX40 agonist ivuxolimab in advanced cancers. Sequencing was performed with immunoSEQ multiplex PCR; in TCRdb, only in-frame clones are kept and a portion is missing. This sample carries just under 85,000 clones, 70% to 90% of them seen once, and the ten largest clones take roughly 0.8%. The starting material was CD4+ or CD8+ T cells sorted from blood, obtained in a trial of the OX40 agonist ivuxolimab. These receptors were taken from an adult with an advanced solid tumor such as melanoma, head and neck, liver or kidney cancer.

The chain links TRBV7-6 to TRBJ2-2, with 12 bases aligning to TRBD2. Germline V CDR1 and CDR2: SGHVS, FNYEAQ. With 3 bases clipped from V and 0 bases from J, the junction kept 8 bases outside the gene matches. The CDR3 loop spans 19 amino acids. The chain's CDR3 is CASSFRPTSGGTNTGELFF. In DNA, the CDR3 is TGTGCCAGCAGCTTTCGACCGACTAGCGGGGGAACGAACACCGGGGAGCTGTTTTTT.

The chain uses TRBV5-1 and TRBJ2-5, with 8 bases lining up with TRBD2. V lost 9 bases, J lost 0 bases, and 7 bases stayed unmatched. This CDR3 has 14 amino acids. Germline CDR1 and CDR2: SGHRS and YFSETQ. The CDR3 region is CATKILADQETQYF. The CDR3 bases are TGCGCCACCAAGATACTAGCGGACCAAGAGACCCAGTACTTC.

This clone was counted once. The rearrangement links TRBV4-2 to TRBJ1-2; D is undetermined. The CDR3 spans 14 residues. Deletions cut 0 bases from V and 5 bases from J, with 10 bases between. Germline lookup yields CDR1 LGHNA and CDR2 YNFKEQ. The DNA of the CDR3 is TGTGCCAGCAGCCAAGAGGCGGTGGATTATGGCTACACCTTC. Protein: CASSQEAVDYGYTF.

This clone showed up just once. This rearrangement joins TRBV5-6 to TRBJ2-2; D uncertain. Germline CDR1 reads SGHDT; CDR2 reads YYEEEE. The germline V and J ends were trimmed by 4 bases and 6 bases, with 10 bases remaining between them. CDR3 length: 13 amino acids. CDR3 region: CASSILGSGELFF. The CDR3 nucleotides are TGTGCCAGCAGCATTCTGGGGTCCGGGGAGCTGTTTTTT.

V usage is TRBV4-3 and J usage is TRBJ2-7; 10 bases map to TRBD1. Trimming took 0 bases from V and 3 from J; bases not matched to a gene: 2. Germline CDR1 reads LGHNA; CDR2 reads YSLEER. The CDR3 extends over 15 amino acids. The CDR3 spells CASSQEDRGNYEQYF. CDR3 DNA sequence: TGCGCCAGCAGCCAAGAGGACAGGGGGAACTACGAGCAGTACTTC.

The J gene is TRBJ1-2, the V gene TRBV7-2; 9 bases match TRBD1. The germline CDR1 and CDR2 sequences are SGHTA and FQGNSA. With V trimmed by 5 bases and J by 6 bases, 10 bases remained unmatched. There are 15 residues in the CDR3. Here the CDR3 DNA reads TGTGCCAGCAGCCGTACTGCCGGGACAGGGAATGGCTACACCTTC. Residues: CASSRTAGTGNGYTF.

V and J are TRBV7-2 and TRBJ1-1, with TRBD1 identical over 8 bases. Trimming took 8 bases from V and 4 from J; bases not matched to a gene: 9. Germline CDR1 SGHTA, CDR2 FQGNSA. This CDR3 has 14 amino acids. The CDR3 loop reads CASGYRDRPTEAFF. The CDR3 region has the DNA TGTGCCAGCGGATACCGGGACAGGCCCACTGAAGCTTTCTTT.

The chain has TRBV29-1 and TRBJ2-5; TRBD2 aligns across 9 bases. The germline V gene encodes CDR1 SQVTM and CDR2 ANQGSEA. With 1 base clipped from V and 14 bases from J, the junction kept 5 bases outside the gene matches. The CDR3 is made up of 11 amino acids. The CDR3: CSVEVVTSGYF. Here the CDR3 DNA reads TGCAGCGTTGAAGTCGTGACTAGCGGTTACTTC.

The rearrangement uses TRBV25-1 and TRBJ1-2; D uncertain. CDR1 and CDR2 from the germline V gene are MGHDK and SYGVNS. CDR3 size: 11 residues. V was pared by 7 bases and J by 0 bases, with 3 bases between. The CDR3 spells CASTANYGYTF. In DNA form, the CDR3 reads TGTGCCAGCACTGCTAACTATGGCTACACCTTC.

J is TRBJ1-4 and V is TRBV19; no clear D gene. This CDR3 contains 15 residues. CDR1 LNHDA and CDR2 SQIVND come from the germline V gene (reference sequence). V lost 3 bases and J 0 bases, leaving 8 bases between the germline ends. The chain's CDR3 is CASSMTDATNEKLFF. In DNA, the CDR3 is TGTGCCAGTAGTATGACGGATGCAACTAATGAAAAACTGTTTTTT. Variable domain in full (rest from reference TRBV19 and TRBJ1-4): DGGITQSPKYLFRKEGQNVTLSCEQNLNHDAMYWYRQDPGQGLRLIYYSQIVNDFQKGDIAEGYSVSREKKESFPLTVTSAQKNPTAFYLCASSMTDATNEKLFFGSGTQLSVL.

This chain joins TRBV29-1 and TRBJ2-5, with 8 bases aligning to TRBD1. Trimming at V came to 3 bases and at J to 5 bases, leaving 5 bases not matched to a gene. The CDR3 has 13 residues. Germline CDR1 reads SQVTM; CDR2 reads ANQGSEA. As DNA, the CDR3 is TGCAGCGTTGATCAGGGGGCGTGGGAGACCCAGTACTTC. This codes for CSVDQGAWETQYF.

V is TRBV7-2 and J is TRBJ2-3; unclear D gene. This CDR3 has 13 residues. With 0 bases removed from V and 3 bases from J, the gap between germline ends came to 4 bases. The germline V gene has CDR1 SGHTA and CDR2 FQGNSA. DNA of the CDR3: TGTGCCAGCAGCTTAGCGATGACAGATACGCAGTATTTT. It codes for CASSLAMTDTQYF. Full variable domain (rest looked up from reference TRBV7-2 and TRBJ2-3): GAGVSQSPSNKVTEKGKDVELRCDPISGHTALYWYRQSLGQGLEFLIYFQGNSAPDKSGLPSDRFSAERTGGSVSTLTIQRTQQEDSAVYLCASSLAMTDTQYFGPGTRLTVL.

The chain couples TRBV5-1 to TRBJ1-1; unclear D gene. V lost 5 bases and J 10 bases, leaving 24 bases between the germline ends. The germline CDR1 and CDR2 sequences are SGHRS and YFSETQ. The CDR3 covers 15 residues. The CDR3 nucleotides read TGCGCCAGCAGGGTACTCGAGGACGGTGGGAGTGGAGCTTTCTTT. It codes for CASRVLEDGGSGAFF.

The gene calls are TRBV7-2 and TRBJ1-1; no clear D. In germline, CDR1 is SGHTA, CDR2 FQGNSA. The CDR3 is made up of 13 amino acids. V shed 5 bases and J shed 0 bases, with 7 bases lying between them. CDR3 protein: CASSTAMNTEAFF. The CDR3 nucleotides read TGTGCCAGCAGCACCGCAATGAACACTGAAGCTTTCTTT.